The 19 T cell receptor beta chains presented below share a single source sample, sequenced in a study of T cell repertoires in cytomegalovirus infection. TCRdb reanalysed the reads using MiXCR and keeps one entry per CDR3 protein. The sample yields a few hundred thousand distinct CDR3 sequences, 8% to 9.5% seen once. Sequenced input: PBMCs. These receptors all come from a human donor in good health (CMV status not recorded). Some clones in this sample may be carry-over from other donors' samples.

Only a few counts were recorded for this clonotype. The CDR3 spells CASSFGGAGNTIYF. The CDR3 DNA is TGTGCCAGCAGCTTTGGGGGGGCTGGAAACACCATATATTTT. V and J are TRBV7-6 and TRBJ1-3, with TRBD1 as a possible D gene (5 bases). The V end was cut by 3 bases, the J end by 2 bases, with 8 bases between. This CDR3 is 14 amino acids long. The germline gives CDR1 SGHVS, CDR2 FNYEAQ.

The chain is built from TRBV6-6 and TRBJ2-1, with D possibly matching TRBD1 (6 bases). CDR3 length equals 13 residues. V was clipped by 1 base and J by 10 bases, with 11 bases between them. Germline loops: CDR1 MNHNY, CDR2 SVGAGI (reference sequence). CDR3 nucleotides: TGTGCCAGCAGTTACTGGACAGCCCGGGAGCAGTTCTTC. It translates to CASSYWTAREQFF.

The table lists this clonotype with a few counts. The chain couples TRBV6-6 to TRBJ2-3, with TRBD2 as a possible D gene (6 bases). The CDR3 covers 14 residues. Between the trimmed V and J ends, which lost 6 bases and 6 bases, there was a span of 16 bases. CDR1 is MNHNY, CDR2 SVGAGI, per germline (reference sequence). CDR3 region: CASRRQPSGDTQYF. The CDR3 DNA sequence: TGTGCCAGCAGGCGACAGCCGAGCGGGGATACGCAGTATTTT.

The chain couples TRBV27 to TRBJ2-7, with 9 bases aligning to TRBD1. V shed 7 bases, J shed 0 bases, and the junction held 10 bases outside the gene matches. Germline-derived CDR1 and CDR2 are MNHEY and SMNVEV (reference sequence). This CDR3 comprises 16 residues. Here the CDR3 DNA reads TGTGCCAGCACCTACCTCGGGACAGGGACCTCCTACGAGCAGTACTTC. It encodes CASTYLGTGTSYEQYF.

This clonotype was counted at least ten times. This sequence joins TRBV12-3 or TRBV12-4 and TRBJ1-6; D might be TRBD1 (6 bases). With 11 bases removed from V and 7 bases from J, the gap between germline ends came to 18 bases. CDR3 size: 14 residues. DNA for the CDR3: TGTGCCTGCCGGAGGGGGTCGAGGAATTCACCCCTCCACTTT. Translated, it gives CACRRGSRNSPLHF.

This chain links TRBV28 with TRBJ2-4; 7 positions agree with TRBD2. CDR3 length: 17 residues. CDR1 is MDHEN, CDR2 SYDVKM, per germline. Losses at the gene ends were 4 bases for V and 4 bases for J; bases not matched to a gene: 13. DNA of the CDR3: TGTGCCAGCAGTTCCCCGGGACTAAATGGGGGGAAAAACATTCAGTACTTC. This encodes CASSSPGLNGGKNIQYF.

This clonotype has only a few counts. The chain uses TRBV20-1 and TRBJ1-2; 9 positions match TRBD1. V trimming: 1 base; J trimming: 8 bases; junction bases outside the gene matches: 14. Germline CDR1 DFQATT, CDR2 SNEGSKA (reference sequence). The CDR3 runs 16 residues. CDR3 bases: TGCAGTGCTAGAGGAGGACAGGGGTATAGGATTAGCGGCTACACCTTC. This sequence encodes CSARGGQGYRISGYTF.

This clonotype was picked up many times. CDR3 protein: CASSLLGGRSTEAFF. For the CDR3, the DNA is TGTGCCAGCAGTTTACTAGGGGGGCGGTCGACTGAAGCTTTCTTT. This chain uses TRBV27 with TRBJ1-1; D perhaps matches TRBD1 (6 bases). CDR3 length: 15 residues. Germline V gene lookup returns CDR1 MNHEY and CDR2 SMNVEV (reference sequence). V was shortened by 2 bases and J by 5 bases, with 15 bases between the two germline ends.

This clonotype was observed at least ten times. This chain joins TRBV7-6 and TRBJ2-7; no clear D gene. CDR1 SGHVS and CDR2 FNYEAQ come from the germline V gene. V dropped 5 bases and J dropped 3 bases, with 14 bases sitting between them. The CDR3 runs 14 residues. CDR3 sequence reads: CASSPLTQVYEQYF. CDR3 DNA: TGTGCCAGCAGCCCTTTAACGCAAGTCTACGAGCAGTACTTC.

This clonotype has a count of ten or more. The chain recombines TRBV12-3 or TRBV12-4 with TRBJ2-5; 7 bases agree with TRBD2. The CDR3 covers 14 residues. The V and J ends lost 4 bases and 5 bases, in that order; junction bases with no gene match: 7. CDR3 in DNA: TGTGCCAGCAGTTCCTCTGGGGGGGGGGAGACCCAGTACTTC. As protein: CASSSSGGGETQYF.

There are many counts of this clonotype. The rearrangement links TRBV4-2 to TRBJ1-2; D is possibly TRBD1 (6 bases). With 0 bases removed from V and 3 bases from J, the gap between germline ends came to 11 bases. The CDR3 has 15 amino acids. Germline-derived CDR1 and CDR2 are LGHNA and YNFKEQ. The CDR3 sequence is CASSQEPRTDYGYTF. CDR3 nucleotide sequence: TGTGCCAGCAGCCAAGAACCCCGGACAGACTATGGCTACACCTTC.

The chain employs TRBV30 and TRBJ1-2; 8 bases match TRBD1. Germline CDR1 is GTSNPN and CDR2 is SVGIG (reference sequence). The CDR3 runs 13 residues. V was pared by 8 bases and J by 5 bases, with 10 bases of the junction left unmatched. In DNA form, the CDR3 reads TGTGCCCACCCCGGACAGGGATCATATGGCTACACCTTC. Encoded protein: CAHPGQGSYGYTF.

J is TRBJ2-1 and V is TRBV11-2; TRBD2 matches 11 bases. Germline-derived CDR1 and CDR2 are SGHAT and FQNNGV. The CDR3 runs 16 residues. The V and J ends lost 5 bases and 6 bases, in that order; junction bases with no gene match: 9. CDR3 DNA: TGTGCCAGCAGCCCCATTAGCGGGGGGGCAGGCAATGAGCAGTTCTTC. Protein: CASSPISGGAGNEQFF.

This clonotype was observed a few times. The V gene is TRBV11-2, the J gene TRBJ1-2; tentatively, D is TRBD1 (5 bases). The germline V gene encodes CDR1 SGHAT and CDR2 FQNNGV. V gave up 4 bases and J gave up 0 bases, with 9 bases separating them. The CDR3 covers 14 residues. CDR3 nucleotides: TGTGCCAGCAGCTGGGGGTCCACTAACTATGGCTACACCTTC. Its translation is CASSWGSTNYGYTF.

This clonotype was counted many times. The V and J genes are TRBV7-2 and TRBJ1-5; D remains ambiguous. The CDR3 loop spans 15 amino acids. Germline CDR1 and CDR2: SGHTA and FQGNSA. V dropped 2 bases and J dropped 7 bases, with 15 bases sitting between them. CDR3 residues: CASSLSGLVDQPQHF. CDR3 nucleotides: TGTGCCAGCAGCTTATCAGGATTGGTAGACCAGCCCCAGCATTTT.

This clonotype has only a few counts. The gene calls are TRBV19 and TRBJ2-1; 8 nucleotides align to TRBD2. The CDR3 totals 18 residues. CDR1 is LNHDA and CDR2 is SQIVND in the germline V gene (reference sequence). J gave up 4 bases and V 5 bases, and 16 bases lay outside the gene matches. CDR3 residues: CASSRRTSGAVSYNEQFF. CDR3 sequence (DNA): TGTGCCAGTAGTCGCAGAACTAGCGGTGCGGTCTCGTACAATGAGCAGTTCTTC.

This clonotype was seen many times. The chain is built from TRBV7-2 and TRBJ2-3; 9 bases agree with TRBD2. Germline V gene lookup returns CDR1 SGHTA and CDR2 FQGNSA. The CDR3 covers 16 residues. The trim removed 10 bases at V and 2 bases at J, leaving 13 bases unmatched. The DNA of the CDR3 is TGTGCCATCCGAGGGGCTAGCGGGGAGTACACAGATACGCAGTATTTT. It encodes CAIRGASGEYTDTQYF.

This clonotype has a handful of counts. The V call is TRBV6-1, the J call TRBJ1-1; TRBD1 aligns across 7 bases. Germline values: CDR1 MNHNS, CDR2 SASEGT. After removal of 4 bases from V and 1 base from J, the junction contained 3 bases not matched to a gene. The CDR3 has 14 residues. CDR3 residues: CASSARTGNTEAFF. CDR3 DNA: TGTGCCAGCAGTGCCAGGACAGGGAACACTGAAGCTTTCTTT.

This chain joins TRBV4-3 and TRBJ1-6, with no clear D. CDR1 is LGHNA and CDR2 is YSLEER in the germline V gene. The V and J ends lost 0 bases and 8 bases respectively, with 8 bases between them. The CDR3 has 14 amino acids. The CDR3 nucleotides read TGCGCCAGCAGCCAAGATTATCGGGATTCACCCCTCCACTTT. Its translation: CASSQDYRDSPLHF.